The present entry profiles one T cell receptor beta chain with its context. Clones were read by immunoSEQ multiplex PCR, and TCRdb kept only the in-frame ones, dropping some. The sample carries hundreds of thousands of clones, around 87% recorded once. The data stem from a study of shared T cell receptors in the human thymus. CDR3 length equals 17 residues. CDR1 and CDR2 from the germline V gene are MGHRA and YSYEKL. The ends lost 0 bases at V and 3 bases at J; junction bases unmatched: 4. These data also featured in a second study, about human thymus T cells. As that study records: Resections were taken during corrective heart surgery, and the thymus tissue came from these.

The sample comprised thymocytes. The chain has TRBV4-1 and TRBJ2-3; 12 bases agree with TRBD2. This receptor was taken from a boy younger than two with a congenital heart defect. The CDR3 loop is CASSQEATSGRTDTQYF. The CDR3 DNA is TGCGCCAGCAGCCAAGAAGCAACTAGCGGGAGGACAGATACGCAGTATTTT.